The 17 T cell receptor beta chains given below trace back to one sample, sequenced in a study of graft-versus-host responses after intestinal transplantation. Profiled with immunoSEQ multiplex PCR; TCRdb holds only in-frame clones, not every one. The top ten clones hold approximately 0.11% of a sample with approximately 100,000 clones, about nine tenths of them seen once. No antigen is known for these receptors. The material sequenced was unstimulated CD4+ T cells sorted from spleen or lymph node cells, taken before intestinal transplant. The receptors stem from a human donor who received an intestinal transplant.

The V gene is TRBV11-2, the J gene TRBJ2-2, with TRBD2 matching 9 bases. The CDR3 extends over 17 amino acids. Germline V gene lookup returns CDR1 SGHAT and CDR2 FQNNGV. Trimming cost V 1 base and J 4 bases; bases outside gene matches: 7. The CDR3 region has the DNA TGTGCCAGCAGCTTAGCGGCGGGGGGGCCCGGCACCGGGGAGCTGTTTTTT. Its protein product is CASSLAAGGPGTGELFF.

The rearrangement joins TRBV7-6 to TRBJ2-3, with D hard to call. CDR1 and CDR2 from the germline V gene are SGHVS and FNYEAQ. V was shortened by 1 base and J by 1 base, with 6 bases between the two germline ends. The CDR3 sequence is 14 residues long. Written as DNA, the CDR3 is TGTGCCAGCAGCTTAGGTCTCGGCACAGATACGCAGTATTTT. Its protein product is CASSLGLGTDTQYF.

The chain couples TRBV6-5 to TRBJ2-7; D is ambiguous. With 0 bases removed from V and 2 bases from J, the gap between germline ends came to 11 bases. This CDR3 has 15 amino acids. The germline gives CDR1 MNHEY, CDR2 SVGAGI. The CDR3 bases are TGTGCCAGCAGTTACTCGATGCGAGCCACCTACGAGCAGTACTTC. This codes for CASSYSMRATYEQYF.

The gene calls are TRBV10-3 and TRBJ2-7, with 11 bases fitting TRBD1. CDR1 ENHRY and CDR2 SYGVKD come from the germline V gene. V dropped 10 bases and J dropped 7; count of bases not matched to a gene: 15. The CDR3 consists of 15 residues. The CDR3 loop is CATRNQGQGAREQYF. The DNA of the CDR3 is TGTGCCACCAGAAACCAAGGACAGGGGGCTAGGGAGCAGTACTTC.

This chain joins TRBV19 and TRBJ2-2, with D possibly matching TRBD2 (5 bases). CDR3 length: 14 amino acids. Germline CDR1 and CDR2: LNHDA and SQIVND (reference sequence). V lost 3 bases and J 4 bases, leaving 9 bases between the germline ends. The CDR3 here is CASSIHRGTGELFF. CDR3 sequence (DNA): TGTGCCAGTAGTATTCATCGGGGCACCGGGGAGCTGTTTTTT.

The rearrangement uses TRBV6-1 and TRBJ2-4; D is possibly TRBD2 (5 bases). CDR3 length: 15 residues. V dropped 7 bases and J dropped 1 base, with 14 bases sitting between them. Per germline, CDR1 MNHNS and CDR2 SASEGT. The CDR3 bases are TGTGCCAGCACGTGGCGGGTTGTCGCCAAAAACATTCAGTACTTC. It yields the protein CASTWRVVAKNIQYF.

The chain recombines TRBV7-9 with TRBJ1-1; no firm D call. The CDR3 has 11 residues. Germline V CDR1 and CDR2: SEHNR, FQNEAQ (reference sequence). The germline V and J ends were trimmed by 6 bases and 11 bases, with 13 bases remaining between them. The CDR3 here is CASSPGPSAFF. CDR3 nucleotides: TGTGCCAGCAGTCCCGGTCCGTCGGCTTTCTTT.

Only a few counts were recorded for this clone. The chain recombines TRBV6-5 with TRBJ1-5; no reliable D call. The V end lost 6 bases, the J end lost 7 bases, and 16 bases lay between the germline ends. The germline V gene encodes CDR1 MNHEY and CDR2 SVGAGI. The CDR3 spans 14 residues. The DNA for the CDR3 is TGTGCCAGCAGCAAAAGGACTCGGGGACAGCCCCAGCATTTT. This gives the protein CASSKRTRGQPQHF.

The chain links TRBV18 to TRBJ2-7, with D perhaps matching TRBD1 (6 bases). The CDR3 totals 13 residues. CDR1 KGHSH and CDR2 LQKENI come from the germline V gene. V shed 2 bases and J shed 5 bases, with 10 bases lying between them. CDR3 coding DNA: TGTGCCAGCTCACCAGTGGCAGGGGACGAGCAGTACTTC. The encoded protein is CASSPVAGDEQYF.

The V gene is TRBV5-1, the J gene TRBJ2-5; possibly TRBD2 for D (5 bases). This CDR3 comprises 13 residues. Trimming pared 6 bases from V and 2 bases from J, leaving 11 bases between. Germline-derived CDR1 and CDR2 are SGHRS and YFSETQ. Here the CDR3 DNA reads TGCGCCAGCATAGGCACTAGACAAGAGACCCAGTACTTC. Its translation: CASIGTRQETQYF.

This chain joins TRBV19 and TRBJ1-2; a possible D gene is TRBD1 (5 bases). This CDR3 is 15 amino acids long. Germline lookup yields CDR1 LNHDA and CDR2 SQIVND (reference sequence). The V end was cut by 7 bases, the J end by 0 bases, with 15 bases between. The CDR3 spells CASTSGPDTNYGYTF. CDR3 DNA sequence: TGTGCCAGTACGTCAGGGCCCGATACTAACTATGGCTACACCTTC.

This clone was found a few times. The V call is TRBV2, the J call TRBJ2-2; D not certain. The CDR3 spans 12 residues. Trimming left V 4 bases short and J 7 bases short, with 7 bases between. CDR1 is SNHLY and CDR2 is FYNNEI in the germline V gene. CDR3 amino acids: CASSADYGELFF. The CDR3 bases are TGTGCCAGCAGTGCAGATTACGGGGAGCTGTTTTTT.

Notes on this clone: The junction and the germline gene differ at one end; a read error may be behind it. The chain links TRBV7-7 to TRBJ2-3; D is unclear. This CDR3 is built from 13 residues. Germline V gives CDR1 SSHAT, CDR2 FNYEAQ (reference sequence). For the CDR3, the DNA is TGTGCTAGCAGCTTAGGGCTGGAGGATACGCAGTATTTT. It translates to CASSLGLEDTQYF.

This clone occurred once. The chain is built from TRBV27 and TRBJ2-5, with 10 bases lining up with TRBD2. In germline, CDR1 is MNHEY, CDR2 SMNVEV (reference sequence). CDR3 length equals 17 residues. Trimming took 6 bases from V and 1 from J; bases not matched to a gene: 11. The CDR3 DNA follows: TGTGCCAGCAGGGTCAAACTAGCGGGGCAACTCCAAGAGACCCAGTACTTC. It encodes CASRVKLAGQLQETQYF.

The DNA for the CDR3 is TGTGCCAGCTCACCTGGGGCAGGGGCAACCTACGAGCAGTACTTC. It translates to CASSPGAGATYEQYF. This rearrangement joins TRBV18 to TRBJ2-7; a possible D gene is TRBD1 (6 bases). With 3 bases removed from V and 2 bases from J, the gap between germline ends came to 14 bases. Germline lookup yields CDR1 KGHSH and CDR2 LQKENI. The CDR3 totals 15 residues. The full variable domain, completed using reference TRBV18 and TRBJ2-7, is NAGVMQNPRHLVRRRGQEARLRCSPMKGHSHVYWYRQLPEEGLKFMVYLQKENIIDESGMPKERFSAEFPKEGPSILRIQQVVRGDSAAYFCASSPGAGATYEQYFGPGTRLTVT.

This clone has only one observation. The V gene is TRBV6-1, the J gene TRBJ1-2; D is perhaps TRBD1 (6 bases). This CDR3 spans 11 amino acids. V was shortened by 6 bases and J by 8 bases, with 10 bases between the two germline ends. Germline V lookup: CDR1 MNHNS, CDR2 SASEGT. DNA for the CDR3: TGTGCCAGCAGCTCCAGGGGCGGCTACACCTTC. This translates into CASSSRGGYTF.

The chain carries TRBV29-1 and TRBJ2-1, with 14 positions matching TRBD2. The CDR3 runs 15 residues. V shed 8 bases, J shed 5 bases, and the junction held 8 bases outside the gene matches. Germline assignment: CDR1 SQVTM and CDR2 ANQGSEA. The CDR3 DNA sequence: TGCAGCCGGGGGGGACTAGCGGGGGTTAACAATGAGCAGTTCTTC. It codes for CSRGGLAGVNNEQFF.